The 28 T cell receptor beta chains reported below all come from one sample, sequenced in a study of molecular identifiers for immune sequencing clone quantification. TCRdb passed the PCR reads through MiXCR, listing each CDR3 protein once. The sample includes about 40,000 distinct CDR3 sequences, 15% to 20% of them seen just once. The sample comprised naive CD8+ T cells from blood, with Jurkat cell RNA spiked in. The subset denotes: FACS-sorted CD8+CD4-CCR7+CD45RA+ naive T cells. These receptors were collected from a human donor in good health. Some libraries in this study had Jurkat cell RNA spiked in.

This clonotype was observed at least ten times. The chain has TRBV6-2 or TRBV6-3 and TRBJ2-7; no reliable D call. The V and J ends lost 5 bases and 7 bases respectively, with 18 bases between them. In germline, CDR1 is MNHEY, CDR2 SVGEGT. The CDR3 sequence is 14 residues long. The CDR3 DNA sequence: TGTGCCAGCAGTCCCGGGCCCAGGACGTGGGAGCAGTACTTC. Amino acid sequence: CASSPGPRTWEQYF.

The sample holds many counts of this clonotype. This chain uses TRBV12-3 or TRBV12-4 with TRBJ2-7, with TRBD1 matching over 10 bases. Trimming at V came to 7 bases and at J to 6 bases, leaving 12 bases not matched to a gene. This CDR3 contains 15 residues. This chain's CDR3 is CASKGDRGRLAEQYF. The CDR3 region has the DNA TGTGCCAGCAAGGGAGACAGGGGGCGCTTGGCCGAGCAGTACTTC.

In its sample, this clonotype was seen many times. The J gene is TRBJ2-3, the V gene TRBV12-3 or TRBV12-4; the match to TRBD1 covers 11 bases. The CDR3 covers 16 residues. V was clipped by 5 bases and J by 5 bases; unmatched bases: 9. The CDR3 DNA is TGTGCCAGCAGTGTTGGACAGGGGGCGCGGGGAGATACGCAGTATTTT. Residues: CASSVGQGARGDTQYF.

This clonotype was recorded many times. The chain links TRBV28 to TRBJ2-7; 7 nucleotides agree with TRBD1. J lost 0 bases, V lost 6 bases, and 11 bases had no gene match. The CDR3 has 16 amino acids. Germline assignment: CDR1 MDHEN and CDR2 SYDVKM. The CDR3 region has the DNA TGTGCCAGCAGCACAAGGGACAGTCCTGGCTCCTACGAGCAGTACTTC. Translated: CASSTRDSPGSYEQYF.

This clonotype was counted many times. The chain recombines TRBV20-1 with TRBJ2-5, with a tentative D call TRBD1 (5 bases). Germline V gene sequence: CDR1 DFQATT, CDR2 SNEGSKA (reference sequence). V was pared by 2 bases and J by 7 bases, with 20 bases between. The CDR3 has 15 amino acids. For the CDR3, the DNA is TGCAGTGCTAGACCAAAACAGGAGCAAGTTGGGACCCAGTACTTC. Residues: CSARPKQEQVGTQYF.

This clonotype was observed many times. V gene TRBV6-5 combines with J gene TRBJ2-2, with TRBD2 matching over 11 bases. Trimming cost V 7 bases and J 2 bases; bases outside gene matches: 6. Germline V gene lookup returns CDR1 MNHEY and CDR2 SVGAGI. The CDR3 consists of 16 residues. For the CDR3, the DNA is TGTGCCAGCATACCACTAGCGGGAGCAAACACCGGGGAGCTGTTTTTT. Residues: CASIPLAGANTGELFF.

This clonotype showed up just a few times. The chain carries TRBV9 and TRBJ2-1; perhaps TRBD1 as D (6 bases). Germline CDR1 and CDR2: SGDLS and YYNGEE. The CDR3 consists of 15 residues. V lost 3 bases to trimming and J lost 7 bases, with 17 bases between them. CDR3 nucleotide sequence: TGTGCCAGCAGCGCCTCCGGACAGATGGGAAATGAGCAGTTCTTC. This sequence encodes CASSASGQMGNEQFF.

This clonotype turned up a few times. This chain connects TRBV12-3 or TRBV12-4 to TRBJ2-7; 11 nucleotides agree with TRBD2. J was trimmed by 7 bases and V by 4 bases; bases with no gene match: 9. The CDR3 has 15 residues. The CDR3 sequence: CASSWTGTSGIEQYF. The DNA of the CDR3 is TGTGCCAGCAGTTGGACCGGGACTAGCGGCATTGAGCAGTACTTC.

This clonotype was counted at least ten times. This chain uses TRBV2 with TRBJ2-1; D unclear. The CDR3 runs 12 residues. The germline gives CDR1 SNHLY, CDR2 FYNNEI. The V end lost 4 bases, the J end lost 10 bases, and 11 bases lay between the germline ends. In nucleotides, the CDR3 is TGTGCCAGCAGTGCCCTCCGCTCCGAGCAGTTCTTC. Its translation: CASSALRSEQFF.

This clonotype appeared a few times. The chain couples TRBV15 to TRBJ2-6; 7 bases are shared with TRBD1. The ends lost 2 bases at V and 1 base at J; junction bases unmatched: 11. The CDR3 is 19 amino acids. Germline CDR1 is LNHNV and CDR2 is YYDKDF (reference sequence). The CDR3, as DNA: TGTGCCACCAGCAGAACCTATGGACAGGAACTATCTGGGGCCAACGTCCTGACTTTC. This gives the protein CATSRTYGQELSGANVLTF.

This clonotype showed up many times. The chain has TRBV10-3 and TRBJ2-5; 10 bases match TRBD2. V was pared by 11 bases and J by 5 bases, with 11 bases of the junction left unmatched. Germline V gene data show CDR1 as ENHRY and CDR2 as SYGVKD. CDR3 length equals 14 residues. CDR3 sequence (DNA): TGTGCCTCAGGAGGACTAGCGGATTCGGAGACCCAGTACTTC. Encoded protein: CASGGLADSETQYF.

In its sample, this clonotype was seen a few times. CDR3 loop: CASSPPPDSGLVHNEQFF. In DNA, the CDR3 is TGTGCCAGCAGCCCCCCACCCGATTCGGGACTAGTCCACAATGAGCAGTTCTTC. V usage is TRBV13 and J usage is TRBJ2-1; 8 bases agree with TRBD2. The trim removed 5 bases at V and 5 bases at J, leaving 17 bases unmatched. The CDR3 is made up of 18 amino acids. CDR1 and CDR2 (germline): PRHDT, FYEKMQ (reference sequence).

Many counts were recorded for this clonotype. This chain uses TRBV7-9 with TRBJ2-1; maybe TRBD1 (6 bases). The CDR3 sequence is 16 residues long. Germline CDR1 and CDR2: SEHNR and FQNEAQ (reference sequence). Trimming cost V 5 bases and J 8 bases, with 22 bases left between them. DNA for the CDR3: TGTGCCAGCAGCCCAATATCTGTTGGGACAATCTATGAGCAGTTCTTC. It codes for CASSPISVGTIYEQFF.

This clonotype was counted ten times or more. The chain employs TRBV29-1 and TRBJ2-7; no clear D. The CDR3 consists of 12 residues. Trimming took 6 bases from V and 0 from J, leaving 9 bases between them. Germline assignment: CDR1 SQVTM and CDR2 ANQGSEA. In DNA form, the CDR3 reads TGCAGCGTCGTGTCAGACTCCTACGAGCAGTACTTC. Its translation: CSVVSDSYEQYF.

This clonotype was seen only a few times. This chain links TRBV21-1 with TRBJ2-7. TRBV21-1 is tagged as a pseudogene. The CDR3 runs to 15 residues. CDR3 sequence: CASSKAYRSSYEQYF. DNA for the CDR3: TGTGCCAGCAGCAAAGCGTACAGGAGCTCCTACGAGCAGTACTTC.

This clonotype was recorded many times. The rearrangement links TRBV20-1 to TRBJ2-7; 7 bases map to TRBD1. CDR3 size: 14 residues. J gave up 4 bases and V 4 bases, and 10 bases lay outside the gene matches. Germline V gives CDR1 DFQATT, CDR2 SNEGSKA (reference sequence). CDR3 in amino acids: CSAISVQGVYEQYF. CDR3 sequence (DNA): TGCAGTGCTATATCCGTCCAGGGGGTTTACGAGCAGTACTTC.

The table lists this clonotype with many counts. This chain uses TRBV6-2 or TRBV6-3 with TRBJ2-7, with 14 bases identical to TRBD2. Germline CDR1 MNHEY, CDR2 SVGEGT. This CDR3 is built from 18 residues. Losses at the gene ends were 0 bases for V and 5 bases for J; bases not matched to a gene: 9. The CDR3 here is CASSYSILTSGRADEQYF. In nucleotides, the CDR3 is TGTGCCAGCAGTTACTCCATCCTGACTAGCGGGAGGGCCGACGAGCAGTACTTC.

This clonotype was counted at least ten times. CDR3 amino acids: CASSLLEQGATNEKLFF. The CDR3, as DNA: TGTGCCAGCAGTTTATTGGAACAGGGGGCAACTAATGAAAAACTGTTTTTT. The chain has TRBV28 and TRBJ1-4; 8 nucleotides agree with TRBD1. V lost 1 base to trimming and J lost 0 bases; unmatched junction nucleotides: 4. Germline V lookup: CDR1 MDHEN, CDR2 SYDVKM. The CDR3 length is 17 residues.

This clonotype was observed a few times. This may come from a read error, since a much larger clone is one base off. This chain links TRBV5-6 with TRBJ1-1; 8 positions agree with TRBD1. V lost 4 bases and J lost 0; bases outside the gene matches: 2. Germline V gene data show CDR1 as SGHDT and CDR2 as YYEEEE. The CDR3 length is 14 residues. CDR3 coding DNA: TGTGCCAGCAGCCGGGACAGGATGAACACTGAAGCTTTCTTT. This translates into CASSRDRMNTEAFF.

The table lists this clonotype with many counts. The J gene is TRBJ2-1, the V gene TRBV7-9; TRBD1 matches at 7 bases. The J segment lost 4 bases and the V segment lost 3 bases, leaving 6 bases of the junction unmatched. The CDR3 consists of 15 residues. Germline V gene sequence: CDR1 SEHNR, CDR2 FQNEAQ (reference sequence). CDR3 nucleotides: TGTGCCAGCAGCTTCAAGACAGGGCTGTACAATGAGCAGTTCTTC. Its translation: CASSFKTGLYNEQFF. The full variable domain, rest sourced from reference TRBV7-9 and TRBJ2-1, is DTGVSQNPRHKITKRGQNVTFRCDPISEHNRLYWYRQTLGQGPEFLTYFQNEAQLEKSRLLSDRFSAERPKGSFSTLEIQRTEQGDSAMYLCASSFKTGLYNEQFFGPGTRLTVL.

In this sample, this clonotype turned up many times. The rearrangement joins TRBV20-1 to TRBJ2-5, with D uncertain. V was cut by 4 bases and J by 0 bases, with 12 bases left in between. This CDR3 is built from 14 residues. Germline-derived CDR1 and CDR2 are DFQATT and SNEGSKA (reference sequence). The CDR3 bases are TGCAGTGCTACGAACGGGCGCCACCAAGAGACCCAGTACTTC. Its protein product is CSATNGRHQETQYF.

For this clonotype: A much bigger clone sits one base away, suggesting this may be a read error. The chain is built from TRBV7-9 and TRBJ2-2; the D gene is possibly TRBD2 (5 bases). Germline CDR1 and CDR2: SEHNR and FQNEAQ (reference sequence). The CDR3 spans 12 residues. In nucleotides, the CDR3 is TGTGCCAGCAGCACCTACACCGGGGAGCTGGTTTTT. It is translated as CASSTYTGELVF. Together with reference TRBV7-9 and TRBJ2-2, the CDR3 gives the full variable domain: DTGVSQNPRHKITKRGQNVTFRCDPISEHNRLYWYRQTLGQGPEFLTYFQNEAQLEKSRLLSDRFSAERPKGSFSTLEIQRTEQGDSAMYLCASSTYTGELVFGEGSRLTVL.

This clonotype appeared many times. The V gene is TRBV6-5, the J gene TRBJ1-5; D possibly corresponds to TRBD1 (5 bases). Germline CDR1 and CDR2: MNHEY and SVGAGI. V lost 6 bases and J 4 bases, leaving 16 bases between the germline ends. The CDR3 runs to 15 residues. CDR3 nucleotide sequence: TGTGCCAGCAGCCCGGTCGGGGGGGGTAATCAGCCCCAGCATTTT. This codes for CASSPVGGGNQPQHF.

This clonotype showed up many times. The V call is TRBV6-1, the J call TRBJ1-5; D is perhaps TRBD1 (5 bases). The CDR3 runs 12 residues. V lost 5 bases and J lost 6, with 8 bases in between. Germline values: CDR1 MNHNS, CDR2 SASEGT. DNA of the CDR3: TGTGCCAGCAGTCCTAGGGGTCAGCCCCAGCATTTT. It codes for CASSPRGQPQHF.

This clonotype has ten or more counts. This chain links TRBV7-9 with TRBJ2-1; D is unclear. CDR1 and CDR2 (germline): SEHNR, FQNEAQ (reference sequence). Trimming cost V 4 bases and J 2 bases, with 15 bases left between them. This CDR3 is built from 16 residues. The DNA of the CDR3 is TGTGCCAGCAGCTCGCCCGGGTCTTCACCCTACAATGAGCAGTTCTTC. This encodes CASSSPGSSPYNEQFF.

This clonotype was seen many times. The rearrangement joins TRBV9 to TRBJ2-7; 7 bases line up with TRBD1. Germline V CDR1 and CDR2: SGDLS, YYNGEE. Unmatched junction bases numbered 12, after V lost 3 bases and J lost 9 bases. CDR3 length: 14 residues. DNA of the CDR3: TGTGCCAGCAGCGCGACAGGGAGCCTACGAGCGCAGTACTTC. Translating gives CASSATGSLRAQYF.

Many counts were recorded for this clonotype. The chain combines TRBV7-2 with TRBJ2-3, with 8 bases matching TRBD2. The CDR3 is 15 amino acids. V was pared by 5 bases and J by 2 bases, with 6 bases of the junction left unmatched. From germline, CDR1 is SGHTA and CDR2 FQGNSA. CDR3 nucleotides: TGTGCCAGCAGCGCCGCTAGCGGGCTCACAGATACGCAGTATTTT. Translation: CASSAASGLTDTQYF.

This clonotype was recorded a few times. The chain links TRBV19 to TRBJ1-1; 11 bases align to TRBD1. In germline, CDR1 is LNHDA, CDR2 SQIVND (reference sequence). V dropped 3 bases and J dropped 10; count of bases not matched to a gene: 10. CDR3 length: 15 amino acids. This CDR3 reads CASSITPGQGAGAFF. DNA of the CDR3: TGTGCCAGTAGTATTACCCCAGGACAGGGGGCAGGAGCTTTCTTT.